This TCR beta chain is from a study of blood T cell repertoires in COVID-19. About the research overall: Collection of acute and convalescent COVID-19 samples took place in the United States, Italy and Spain. T cells, B-cell-depleted T cells, or PBMCs supplied cDNA or gDNA.

Original processing notes: Nucleated cell counts were estimated from reference gene primer amplification. Libraries were prepared by immunoSEQ multiplex PCR; TCRdb keeps only in-frame clonotypes and omits some of them. That table is the source of V, J and clone size, and D and trimming were worked out from the DNA. The repertoire consists of roughly 260,000 clones, with about 88% occurring once and the leading ten covering approximately 3.8%. The CDR3 is made up of 17 amino acids. V dropped 5 bases and J dropped 6; count of bases not matched to a gene: 13. The germline gives CDR1 SGHTA, CDR2 FQGTGA. The sample taken for sequencing was peripheral blood. The sequence came from a man between 60 and 70 years old who had recovered from COVID-19. The chain is built from TRBV7-3 and TRBJ2-2, with TRBD1 matching over 9 bases. CDR3 sequence: CASSKKPGQGEAGELFF. The CDR3 DNA reads as TGTGCCAGCAGCAAGAAGCCGGGACAGGGAGAGGCCGGGGAGCTGTTTTTT.